Listed here are 24 T cell receptor beta chains from one sample, sequenced in a study of T cells after yellow fever vaccination. A single record per CDR3 protein comes from TCRdb applying MiXCR to the 5' RACE reads. The repertoire holds a few hundred thousand distinct CDR3 sequences, with approximately 4% as singletons. Here the sequenced sample was PBMCs, taken 5 days after the yellow fever booster vaccination. Source of these receptors: a man aged 18 to 30 who received the YFV17D yellow fever vaccine.

This clonotype has a count of ten or more. V usage is TRBV12-3 or TRBV12-4 and J usage is TRBJ2-2; no clear D gene. V shed 1 base and J shed 11 bases, with 8 bases lying between them. The CDR3 spans 12 residues. This CDR3 reads CASSLGQSELFF. In DNA, the CDR3 is TGTGCCAGCAGTTTAGGGCAGAGTGAGCTGTTTTTT.

This clonotype was found a few times. This sequence joins TRBV12-3 or TRBV12-4 and TRBJ1-5, with D possibly being TRBD1 (5 bases). Trimming pared 6 bases from V and 5 bases from J, leaving 14 bases between. The length of the CDR3 is 14 residues. CDR3 nucleotides: TGTGCCAGCAGCTTCTCGGGGGACTATCAGCCCCAGCATTTT. Residues: CASSFSGDYQPQHF.

This chain's CDR3 is CASSLAVSGLQPQHF. The CDR3 coding sequence is TGTGCCAGCAGTTTAGCGGTTTCAGGGCTTCAGCCCCAGCATTTT. This chain joins TRBV12-3 or TRBV12-4 and TRBJ1-5, with D tentatively TRBD1 (5 bases). V lost 0 bases and J 6 bases, leaving 12 bases between the germline ends. This CDR3 has 15 amino acids.

Written as DNA, the CDR3 is TGTGCCAGCAATGGGGCAGCGCAGCCCCAGCATTTT. It encodes CASNGAAQPQHF. This chain links TRBV6-5 with TRBJ1-5; D is perhaps TRBD1 (5 bases). The CDR3 totals 12 residues. Germline V gene sequence: CDR1 MNHEY, CDR2 SVGAGI. Trimming removed 7 bases at V and 7 bases at J, with 11 bases between.

A few counts support this clonotype. The chain combines TRBV6-1 with TRBJ1-2; D ambiguous. Germline CDR1 and CDR2: MNHNS and SASEGT. Trimming cost V 8 bases and J 5 bases, with 9 bases left between them. The CDR3 has 11 amino acids. DNA of the CDR3: TGTGCCAGCGGGGATTGGTATGGCTACACCTTC. Translation gives CASGDWYGYTF.

This clonotype was counted between two and nine times. The chain employs TRBV14 and TRBJ1-1; D possibly corresponds to TRBD1 (6 bases). The CDR3 runs 14 residues. Between the trimmed V and J ends, which lost 1 base and 7 bases, there was a span of 13 bases. The germline V gene encodes CDR1 SGHDN and CDR2 FVKESK. CDR3 DNA: TGTGCCAGCAGCCAAGGGGGGCCAGGGGTTGAAGCTTTCTTT. Residues: CASSQGGPGVEAFF.

This clonotype appeared a few times. This sequence joins TRBV20-1 and TRBJ1-4; TRBD1 agrees at 9 bases. The CDR3 spans 14 residues. V lost 6 bases, J lost 6 bases, and 8 bases stayed unmatched. CDR1 is DFQATT and CDR2 is SNEGSKA in the germline V gene (reference sequence). The CDR3 loop reads CSAVRWTGDEKLFF. The CDR3 nucleotides read TGCAGTGCCGTCCGGTGGACAGGGGATGAAAAACTGTTTTTT.

This clonotype was seen many times. This chain connects TRBV29-1 to TRBJ2-5; the D gene is possibly TRBD1 (6 bases). Germline V gives CDR1 SQVTM, CDR2 ANQGSEA. Trimming took off 3 bases at V and 7 bases at J, with 15 bases between the two ends. This CDR3 spans 13 amino acids. In DNA form, the CDR3 reads TGCAGCGTTGATCAGGGGCGAGGGAGGACCCAGTACTTC. Translated, it gives CSVDQGRGRTQYF.

This clonotype was seen ten or more times. The V call is TRBV7-2, the J call TRBJ1-5; tentatively, D is TRBD1 (6 bases). Trimming pared 2 bases from V and 2 bases from J, leaving 10 bases between. The CDR3 has 15 amino acids. CDR1 is SGHTA, CDR2 FQGNSA, per germline. The CDR3 region is CASSLTGRGNQPQHF. CDR3 sequence (DNA): TGTGCCAGCAGCTTAACAGGGAGGGGCAATCAGCCCCAGCATTTT.

This clonotype was detected many times. The chain couples TRBV5-1 to TRBJ1-6; a possible D gene is TRBD1 (5 bases). Germline lookup yields CDR1 SGHRS and CDR2 YFSETQ. The V and J ends lost 6 bases and 7 bases respectively, with 14 bases between them. The CDR3 spans 14 residues. CDR3 amino acids: CASNPMGGNSPLHF. CDR3 coding DNA: TGCGCCAGCAACCCAATGGGGGGGAATTCACCCCTCCACTTT.

This clonotype has a count of ten or more. This rearrangement joins TRBV20-1 to TRBJ2-7; D remains unclear. This CDR3 contains 14 residues. In germline, CDR1 is DFQATT, CDR2 SNEGSKA (reference sequence). Between the trimmed V and J ends, which lost 3 bases and 2 bases, there was a span of 14 bases. The DNA of the CDR3 is TGCAGTGCTAGCGGGCAGGTCCCACCCTACGAGCAGTACTTC. Translation: CSASGQVPPYEQYF.

This clonotype was seen a few times. The chain employs TRBV20-1 and TRBJ2-7; TRBD2 might be the D (6 bases). V lost 5 bases to trimming and J lost 7 bases, with 21 bases between them. The CDR3 is made up of 14 amino acids. CDR1 is DFQATT and CDR2 is SNEGSKA in the germline V gene (reference sequence). The CDR3, as DNA: TGCAGTGCTCACCCCTCTGGGGGGACGGGGGAGCAGTACTTC. Protein sequence: CSAHPSGGTGEQYF.

The gene calls are TRBV2 and TRBJ2-3; unclear D gene. CDR3 length equals 14 residues. Per the germline V gene, CDR1 is SNHLY and CDR2 is FYNNEI. V was cut by 2 bases and J by 1 base, with 7 bases left in between. DNA of the CDR3: TGTGCCAGCAGTGAAAGGGCGGGCACAGATACGCAGTATTTT. Translating it yields CASSERAGTDTQYF.

This clonotype was seen repeatedly, ten times or more. J is TRBJ1-4 and V is TRBV9; perhaps TRBD1 as D (5 bases). The CDR3 is made up of 15 amino acids. Looked up from germline, CDR1 is SGDLS and CDR2 is YYNGEE. V dropped 1 base and J dropped 0 bases, with 7 bases sitting between them. CDR3 nucleotide sequence: TGTGCCAGCAGCGTACCAGGGTCAACTAATGAAAAACTGTTTTTT. This translates into CASSVPGSTNEKLFF. Full variable domain (outside the CDR3, taken from reference TRBV9 and TRBJ1-4): DSGVTQTPKHLITATGQRVTLRCSPRSGDLSVYWYQQSLDQGLQFLIQYYNGEERAKGNILERFSAQQFPDLHSELNLSSLELGDSALYFCASSVPGSTNEKLFFGSGTQLSVL.

This clonotype came up a few times. The rearrangement joins TRBV6-5 to TRBJ1-1; D call uncertain. Trimming removed 7 bases from V and 1 base from J, with 7 bases in between. Germline CDR1 reads MNHEY; CDR2 reads SVGAGI. The CDR3 extends over 12 amino acids. The CDR3 loop reads CASKTGNTEAFF. In DNA form, the CDR3 reads TGTGCCAGCAAGACGGGGAACACTGAAGCTTTCTTT.

This rearrangement joins TRBV4-2 to TRBJ2-3, with TRBD2 identical over 9 bases. V dropped 0 bases and J dropped 3; count of bases not matched to a gene: 10. This CDR3 is built from 18 residues. CDR1 is LGHNA and CDR2 is YNFKEQ in the germline V gene. Here the CDR3 reads CASSQEFYGTSRTDTQYF. The CDR3 region has the DNA TGTGCCAGCAGCCAAGAATTTTACGGGACTAGCAGAACAGATACGCAGTATTTT.

The chain carries TRBV20-1 and TRBJ2-1; 10 bases match TRBD2. CDR3 size: 14 residues. Germline V gene data show CDR1 as DFQATT and CDR2 as SNEGSKA (reference sequence). V was clipped by 6 bases and J by 8 bases; unmatched bases: 10. The CDR3 DNA reads as TGCAGTGCCACCAACAGCGGGGGGGTCGATGAGCAGTTCTTC. Amino acids: CSATNSGGVDEQFF.

This clonotype was seen only a few times. The chain employs TRBV28 and TRBJ2-5; TRBD2 aligns across 7 bases. The CDR3 has 19 amino acids. CDR1 is MDHEN and CDR2 is SYDVKM in the germline V gene. Unmatched junction bases numbered 20, after V lost 5 bases and J lost 2 bases. The CDR3 DNA sequence: TGTGCCAGCAGTCCTCTGAAGCGGGGAGGTCCCCACGAACAAGAGACCCAGTACTTC. Encoded protein: CASSPLKRGGPHEQETQYF. Full variable domain (missing parts from reference TRBV28 and TRBJ2-5): DVKVTQSSRYLVKRTGEKVFLECVQDMDHENMFWYRQDPGLGLRLIYFSYDVKMKEKGDIPEGYSVSREKKERFSLILESASTNQTSMYLCASSPLKRGGPHEQETQYFGPGTRLLVL.

This clonotype was recorded many times. The J gene is TRBJ2-5, the V gene TRBV21-1; the table's D call of TRBD2 was not tested on the DNA. TRBV21-1 counts as a pseudogene. The CDR3 is 18 amino acids. The CDR3 coding sequence is TGTGCCACGCGACCGGGTCTCAAGGTCGGGGCTTGGAGCGAGACCCAGTACTTC. It codes for CATRPGLKVGAWSETQYF.

This clonotype was detected only a few times. The V and J genes are TRBV29-1 and TRBJ2-7, with 8 bases identical to TRBD1. CDR3 length equals 14 residues. Germline assignment: CDR1 SQVTM and CDR2 ANQGSEA. Losses at the gene ends were 4 bases for V and 4 bases for J; bases not matched to a gene: 9. The CDR3 sequence is CSVGSRGQWYEQYF. For the CDR3, the DNA is TGCAGCGTTGGGTCCAGGGGGCAATGGTACGAGCAGTACTTC.

The sample holds one count of this clonotype. The J gene is TRBJ1-3, the V gene TRBV4-2; unclear D gene. The V and J ends lost 0 bases and 1 base respectively, with 13 bases between them. This CDR3 comprises 17 residues. Germline V gives CDR1 LGHNA, CDR2 YNFKEQ. The CDR3 is CASSQDLTAFSGNTIYF. The CDR3 DNA sequence: TGTGCCAGCAGCCAAGACTTGACCGCTTTTTCTGGAAACACCATATATTTT.

The rearrangement uses TRBV20-1 and TRBJ2-3, with D possibly TRBD2 on 6 matching bases. This CDR3 region has 12 residues. With 4 bases removed from V and 6 bases from J, the gap between germline ends came to 11 bases. The V gene's germline CDR1 is DFQATT and CDR2 SNEGSKA (reference sequence). DNA for the CDR3: TGCAGTGCTAAAGCCCGGGGGGATACGCAGTATTTT. Translating it yields CSAKARGDTQYF.

This clonotype was recorded many times. The chain is built from TRBV4-1 and TRBJ2-3; 8 nucleotides line up with TRBD1. This CDR3 has 16 residues. CDR1 and CDR2 (germline): MGHRA, YSYEKL. Unmatched junction bases numbered 6, after V lost 1 base and J lost 3 bases. The chain's CDR3 is CASSQGTGGGTDTQYF. The CDR3 coding sequence is TGCGCCAGCAGCCAAGGAACAGGGGGTGGAACAGATACGCAGTATTTT.

V and J are TRBV19 and TRBJ1-5; no clear D gene. V was shortened by 8 bases and J by 5 bases, with 19 bases between the two germline ends. CDR1 and CDR2 from the germline V gene are LNHDA and SQIVND (reference sequence). This CDR3 has 15 amino acids. The CDR3 DNA follows: TGTGCCAGTCGAGCGCAGACCTTCGCGTATCAGCCCCAGCATTTT. Protein sequence: CASRAQTFAYQPQHF.